This T cell receptor beta chain was documented in a study of shared clonotypes between healthy human individuals. The study's findings and limits: In this cohort, only blood was sampled, and tissue repertoires likely differ.

This clone occurred a few times. Its specificity is unknown. For each subset, genomic DNA was distributed in equal portions over several immunoSEQ plates. Measured with immunoSEQ multiplex PCR; TCRdb has only the in-frame clones, and not every one. The sample records a few hundred thousand clones, 60% to 80% being singletons. This CDR3 has 14 amino acids. Trimming shortened V by 6 bases and J by 8 bases, and 19 bases separated the two germline ends. CDR1 and CDR2 (germline): LNHDA, SQIVND (reference sequence). The source material was PBMCs. The gene calls are TRBV19 and TRBJ1-2; D is perhaps TRBD1 (6 bases). The receptor's source is a woman between 40 and 55 years old in good health. Some clones in this sample may be carry-over from other donors' samples. CDR3 sequence (DNA): TGTGCCAGTAGATTGGGTGACAGGTTCTACGGCTACACCTTC. Amino acids: CASRLGDRFYGYTF.